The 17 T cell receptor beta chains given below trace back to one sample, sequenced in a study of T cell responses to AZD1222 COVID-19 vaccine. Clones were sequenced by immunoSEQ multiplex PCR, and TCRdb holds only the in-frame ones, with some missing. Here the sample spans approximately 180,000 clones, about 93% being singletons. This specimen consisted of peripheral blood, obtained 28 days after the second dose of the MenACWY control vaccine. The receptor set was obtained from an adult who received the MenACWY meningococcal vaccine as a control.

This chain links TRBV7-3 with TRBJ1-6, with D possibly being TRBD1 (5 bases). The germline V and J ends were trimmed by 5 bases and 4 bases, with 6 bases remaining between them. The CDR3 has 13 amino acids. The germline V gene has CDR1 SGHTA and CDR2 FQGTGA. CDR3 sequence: CASSQGYNSPLHF. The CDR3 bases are TGTGCCAGCAGCCAGGGATATAATTCACCCCTCCACTTT.

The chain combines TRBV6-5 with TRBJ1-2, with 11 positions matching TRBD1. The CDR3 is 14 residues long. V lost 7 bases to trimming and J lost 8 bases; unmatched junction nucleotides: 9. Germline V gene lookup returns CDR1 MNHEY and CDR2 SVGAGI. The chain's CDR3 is CASTSGQGAGGYTF. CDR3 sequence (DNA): TGTGCCAGCACCTCCGGACAGGGGGCGGGAGGCTACACCTTC.

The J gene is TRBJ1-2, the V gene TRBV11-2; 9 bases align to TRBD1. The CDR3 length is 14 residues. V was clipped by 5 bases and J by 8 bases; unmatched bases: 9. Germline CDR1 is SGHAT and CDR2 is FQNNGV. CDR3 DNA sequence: TGTGCCAGCAGCATCAGGACAGGGGAAAGCGGCTACACCTTC. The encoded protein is CASSIRTGESGYTF.

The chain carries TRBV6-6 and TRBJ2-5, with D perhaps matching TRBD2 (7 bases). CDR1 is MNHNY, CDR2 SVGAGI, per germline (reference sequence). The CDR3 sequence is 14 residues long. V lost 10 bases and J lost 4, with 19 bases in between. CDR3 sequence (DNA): TGTGCCACCTTATTTAGGAGGGGGGGAGAGACCCAGTACTTC. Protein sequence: CATLFRRGGETQYF.

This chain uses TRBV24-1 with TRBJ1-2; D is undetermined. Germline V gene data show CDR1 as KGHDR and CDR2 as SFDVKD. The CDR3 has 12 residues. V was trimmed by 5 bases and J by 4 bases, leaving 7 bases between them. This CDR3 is CATSGDTYGYTF. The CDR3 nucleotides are TGTGCCACCAGTGGAGACACCTATGGCTACACCTTC.

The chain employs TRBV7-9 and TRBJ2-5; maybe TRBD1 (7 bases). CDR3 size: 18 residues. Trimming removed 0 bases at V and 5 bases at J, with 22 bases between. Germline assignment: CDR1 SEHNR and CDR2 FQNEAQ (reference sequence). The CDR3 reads CASSLAPQGGWLMETQYF. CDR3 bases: TGTGCCAGCAGCTTAGCGCCCCAGGGGGGCTGGTTAATGGAGACCCAGTACTTC.

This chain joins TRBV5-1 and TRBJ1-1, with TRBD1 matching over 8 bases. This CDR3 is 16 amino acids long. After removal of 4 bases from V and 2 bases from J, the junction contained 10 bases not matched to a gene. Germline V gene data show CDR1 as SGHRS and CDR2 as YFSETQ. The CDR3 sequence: CASSRGSDRGNTEAFF. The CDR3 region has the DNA TGCGCCAGCAGCCGTGGGAGTGACAGGGGAAACACTGAAGCTTTCTTT. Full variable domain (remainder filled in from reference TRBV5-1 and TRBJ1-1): KAGVTQTPRYLIKTRGQQVTLSCSPISGHRSVSWYQQTPGQGLQFLFEYFSETQRNKGNFPGRFSGRQFSNSRSEMNVSTLELGDSALYLCASSRGSDRGNTEAFFGQGTRLTVV.

CDR3 residues: CASSLRGQGVRTDTQYF. In nucleotides, the CDR3 is TGTGCCAGCAGCTTAAGGGGGCAGGGCGTTAGGACAGATACGCAGTATTTT. J is TRBJ2-3 and V is TRBV7-6; 7 bases fit TRBD1. This CDR3 has 17 amino acids. CDR1 and CDR2 (germline): SGHVS, FNYEAQ. V was clipped by 2 bases and J by 3 bases; unmatched bases: 11.

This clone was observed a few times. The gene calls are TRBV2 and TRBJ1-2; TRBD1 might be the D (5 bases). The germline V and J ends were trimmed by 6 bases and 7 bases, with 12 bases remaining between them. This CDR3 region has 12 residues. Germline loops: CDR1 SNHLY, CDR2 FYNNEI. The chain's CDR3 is CASRGGAGGYTF. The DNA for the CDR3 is TGTGCCAGCAGAGGAGGGGCGGGTGGCTACACCTTC.

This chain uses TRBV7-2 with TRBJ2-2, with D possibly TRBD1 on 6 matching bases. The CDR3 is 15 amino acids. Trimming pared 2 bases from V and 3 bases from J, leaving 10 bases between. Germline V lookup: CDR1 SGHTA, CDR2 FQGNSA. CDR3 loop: CASSLQPGDTGELFF. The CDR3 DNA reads TGTGCCAGCAGCTTACAACCAGGGGACACCGGGGAGCTGTTTTTT.

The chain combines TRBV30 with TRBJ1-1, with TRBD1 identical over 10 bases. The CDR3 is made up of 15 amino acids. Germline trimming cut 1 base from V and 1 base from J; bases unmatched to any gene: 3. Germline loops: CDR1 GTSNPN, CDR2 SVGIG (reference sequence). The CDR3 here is CAWSARTGGNTEAFF. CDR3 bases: TGTGCCTGGAGTGCACGGACAGGGGGGAACACTGAAGCTTTCTTT.

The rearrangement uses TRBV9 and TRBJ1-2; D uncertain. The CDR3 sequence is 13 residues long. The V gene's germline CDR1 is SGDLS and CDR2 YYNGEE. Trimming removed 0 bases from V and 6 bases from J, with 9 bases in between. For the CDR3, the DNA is TGTGCCAGCAGCGTAGGATTTACGGATGGCTACACCTTC. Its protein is CASSVGFTDGYTF. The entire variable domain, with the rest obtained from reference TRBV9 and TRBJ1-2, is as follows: DSGVTQTPKHLITATGQRVTLRCSPRSGDLSVYWYQQSLDQGLQFLIQYYNGEERAKGNILERFSAQQFPDLHSELNLSSLELGDSALYFCASSVGFTDGYTFGSGTRLTVV.

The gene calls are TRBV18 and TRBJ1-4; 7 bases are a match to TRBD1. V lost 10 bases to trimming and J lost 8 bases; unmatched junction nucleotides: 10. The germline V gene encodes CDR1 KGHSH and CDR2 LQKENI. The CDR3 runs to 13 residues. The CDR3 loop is CATAGQRGEKLFF. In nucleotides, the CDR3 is TGTGCCACCGCGGGACAGCGAGGGGAAAAACTGTTTTTT.

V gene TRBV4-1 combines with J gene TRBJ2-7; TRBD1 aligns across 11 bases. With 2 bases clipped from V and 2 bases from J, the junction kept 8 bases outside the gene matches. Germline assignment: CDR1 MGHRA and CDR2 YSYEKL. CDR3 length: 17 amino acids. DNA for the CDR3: TGCGCCAGCAGCCAATTCAAACCGGGACAGGGGGCCTACGAGCAGTACTTC. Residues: CASSQFKPGQGAYEQYF.

CDR3 bases: TGCAGCGTTGGGAGGTGGACCGGGAACACTGAAGCTTTCTTT. This codes for CSVGRWTGNTEAFF. The chain employs TRBV29-1 and TRBJ1-1; D not certain. Trimming took off 4 bases at V and 1 base at J, with 13 bases between the two ends. Germline V CDR1 and CDR2: SQVTM, ANQGSEA. This CDR3 has 14 amino acids.

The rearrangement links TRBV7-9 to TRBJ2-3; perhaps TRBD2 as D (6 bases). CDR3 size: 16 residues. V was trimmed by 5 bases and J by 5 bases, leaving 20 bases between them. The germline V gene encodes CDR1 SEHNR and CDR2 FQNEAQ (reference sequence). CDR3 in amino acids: CASSQGKDYRLDTQYF. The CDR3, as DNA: TGTGCCAGCAGCCAGGGAAAGGACTACCGACTAGATACGCAGTATTTT.

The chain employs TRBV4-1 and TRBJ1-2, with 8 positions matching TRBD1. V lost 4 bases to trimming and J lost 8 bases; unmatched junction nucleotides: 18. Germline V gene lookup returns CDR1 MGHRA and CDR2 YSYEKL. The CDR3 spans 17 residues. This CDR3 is CASSLFGQGKGTNGYTF. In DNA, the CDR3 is TGCGCCAGCAGCCTATTCGGACAGGGAAAGGGGACGAACGGCTACACCTTC.